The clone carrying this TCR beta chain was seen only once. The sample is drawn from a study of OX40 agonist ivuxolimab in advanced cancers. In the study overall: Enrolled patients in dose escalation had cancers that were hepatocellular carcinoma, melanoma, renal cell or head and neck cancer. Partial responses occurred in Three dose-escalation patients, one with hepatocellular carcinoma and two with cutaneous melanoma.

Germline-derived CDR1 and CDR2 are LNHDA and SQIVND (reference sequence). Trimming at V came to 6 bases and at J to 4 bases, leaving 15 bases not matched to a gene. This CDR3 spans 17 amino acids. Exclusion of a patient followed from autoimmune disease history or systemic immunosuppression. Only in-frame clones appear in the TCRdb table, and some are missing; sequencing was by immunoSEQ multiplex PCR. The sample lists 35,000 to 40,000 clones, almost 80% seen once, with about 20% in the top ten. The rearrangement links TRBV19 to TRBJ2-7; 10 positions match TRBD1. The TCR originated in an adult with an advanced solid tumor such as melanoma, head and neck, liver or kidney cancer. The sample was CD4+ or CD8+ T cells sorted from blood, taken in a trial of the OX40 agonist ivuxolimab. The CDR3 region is CASRPARGQGNQYEQYF. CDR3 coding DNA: TGTGCCAGTAGGCCGGCCCGGGGACAGGGGAATCAGTACGAGCAGTACTTC.